This T cell receptor beta chain came from a study of cytomegalovirus exposure and HLA in healthy donors. Broader study findings: According to a later analysis, donors in an Asian-associated ancestry cluster reportedly had fewer N-insertions than the 666-donor mean. DRB1 had the most TCR associations and HLA-C the fewest, a later analysis found, with rates varying by HLA locus.

The CDR3 contains 16 residues. Germline V gene lookup returns CDR1 LNHDA and CDR2 SQIVND (reference sequence). V lost 5 bases to trimming and J lost 1 base, with 17 bases between them. The PCR used 60 Vbeta and 13 Jbeta primers. TCRdb's copy holds only in-frame clones and misses some; the assay was immunoSEQ multiplex PCR. The data show under 200,000 clones, around 72% seen once. As regards this clone: Its specificity is not known.

This sequence was found in a man aged 45-65 years in good health and CMV-seronegative. The rearrangement uses TRBV19 and TRBJ2-5; D possibly corresponds to TRBD1 (7 bases). Specimen: PBMCs. CDR3 loop: CASSPSRGAVQETQYF. For the CDR3, the DNA is TGTGCCAGTAGTCCAAGCAGGGGGGCGGTCCAAGAGACCCAGTACTTC.